This T cell receptor beta chain was found in a study of regulatory T cells in long-lasting Graves disease. This clonotype was counted a single time. The antigen is not known. This probably arose from a read error, given a far larger clone one base away. The CDR3 consists of 15 residues. General study findings and limits: Few sampled subjects may have lowered accuracy.

As for time point: newly diagnosed GD, antithyroid drugs for less than 3 months. PBMC-derived RNA was used for the TCR library. The patients were enrolled through endocrinology in Xi'an, China. The authors built TCR beta libraries using iRepertoire HTBI primers and Arm-PCR of CDR3 regions. TCRdb reprocessed the multiplex PCR reads with MiXCR, giving one entry per CDR3 protein. The sample has hundreds of thousands of distinct CDR3 sequences; 13% are singletons. The data also belong to a second study, concerning T cells in Graves' hyperthyroidism and ophthalmopathy.

The starting material was peripheral blood mononuclear cells (PBMCs), obtained at new diagnosis, from a patient treated with antithyroid drugs. This sequence joins TRBV12-3 or TRBV12-4 and TRBJ2-3, with a tentative D call TRBD2 (6 bases). The J call may be incorrect, as the DNA end agrees better with TRBJ2-1. The receptor was isolated from a man in his thirties or forties with Graves disease. As DNA, the CDR3 is TGTGCCAGCAGTTTTCGGGCTGGGAGGTCGGATGAGCAGTTCTTC. Its translation: CASSFRAGRSDEQFF.